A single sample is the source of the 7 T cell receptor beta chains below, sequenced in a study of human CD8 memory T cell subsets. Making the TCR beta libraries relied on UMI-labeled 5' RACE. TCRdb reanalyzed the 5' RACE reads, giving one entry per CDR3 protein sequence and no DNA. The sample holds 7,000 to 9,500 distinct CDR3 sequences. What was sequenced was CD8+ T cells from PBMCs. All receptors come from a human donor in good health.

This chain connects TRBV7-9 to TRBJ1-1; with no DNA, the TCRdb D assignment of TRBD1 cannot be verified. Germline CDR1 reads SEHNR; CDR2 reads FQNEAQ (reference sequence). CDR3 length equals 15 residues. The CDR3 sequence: CASLRPQGGNTEAFF.

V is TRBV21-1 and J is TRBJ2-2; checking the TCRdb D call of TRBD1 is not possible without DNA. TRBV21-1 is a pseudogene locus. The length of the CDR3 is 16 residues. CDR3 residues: CASRPGQGANTGELFF.

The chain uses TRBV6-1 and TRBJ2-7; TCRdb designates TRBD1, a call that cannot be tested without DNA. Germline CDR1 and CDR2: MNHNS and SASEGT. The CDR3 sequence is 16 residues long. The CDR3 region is CASSEDRDSYSYEQYF.

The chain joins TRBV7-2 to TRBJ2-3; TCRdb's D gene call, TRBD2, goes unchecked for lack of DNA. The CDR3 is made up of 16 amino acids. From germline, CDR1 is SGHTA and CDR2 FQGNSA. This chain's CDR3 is CASSPWTSGLTDTQYF.

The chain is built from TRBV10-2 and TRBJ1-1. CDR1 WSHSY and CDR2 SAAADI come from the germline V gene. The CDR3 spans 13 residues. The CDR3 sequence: CASRSDKHTEAFF.

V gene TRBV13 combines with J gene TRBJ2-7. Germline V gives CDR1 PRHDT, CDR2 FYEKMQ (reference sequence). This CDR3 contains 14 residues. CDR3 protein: CASSFGRSSYEQYF.

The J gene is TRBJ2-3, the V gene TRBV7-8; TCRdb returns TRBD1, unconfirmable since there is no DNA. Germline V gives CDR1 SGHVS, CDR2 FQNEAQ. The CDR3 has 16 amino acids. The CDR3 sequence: CASSLPTSGGTDTQYF.